Below, 16 T cell receptor beta chains from the same sample are listed, as sequenced in a study of persistence of HIV-infected CD4 T cells. Cells were stimulated with overlapping HIV-1 Gag 15-mer peptides. Memory cells lacking CD40L and CD69 with high CD45RO were sorted. Sequencing used immunoSEQ version 4 in survey mode. Only in-frame clones appear in the TCRdb table, and some are missing; sequencing was by immunoSEQ multiplex PCR. Of tens of thousands of clones listed, 65% to 75% are singletons. These TCRs are of unknown antigen specificity. Sequences were derived from CD4+ T cells sorted from PBMCs after approximately 20-hour stimulation, sampled from a patient who received antiretroviral therapy. These receptors all come from an adult man with HIV who was CMV-seropositive.

The rearrangement uses TRBV6-6 and TRBJ1-3; TRBD1 agrees at 7 bases. Germline trimming cut 5 bases from V and 8 bases from J; bases unmatched to any gene: 15. Germline V gene data show CDR1 as MNHNY and CDR2 as SVGAGI (reference sequence). The CDR3 covers 16 residues. The CDR3 here is CASSRLTGEDRDTIYF. The CDR3 region has the DNA TGTGCCAGCAGTCGGCTTACAGGGGAGGATCGGGACACCATATATTTT.

The chain uses TRBV21-1 and TRBJ2-7; TRBD2, as called in the table, went unchecked against the DNA. TRBV21-1 is termed a pseudogene. This CDR3 spans 14 amino acids. CDR3 residues: CASSKSPSDYEQYF. The CDR3 coding sequence is TGTGCCAGCAGCAAAAGCCCTAGCGACTACGAGCAGTACTTC.

V is TRBV7-8 and J is TRBJ1-5; D remains ambiguous. CDR1 is SGHVS and CDR2 is FQNEAQ in the germline V gene. This CDR3 has 15 amino acids. Between the trimmed V and J ends, which lost 2 bases and 3 bases, there was a span of 11 bases. CDR3 coding DNA: TGTGCCAGCAGCTTACAAAGGGCCCACAATCAGCCCCAGCATTTT. The encoded protein is CASSLQRAHNQPQHF.

This clone was counted a single time. The gene calls are TRBV3-1 (or the pseudogene TRBV3-2) and TRBJ2-3; 7 bases fit TRBD2. Germline CDR1 LGHDT, CDR2 YNNKEL (reference sequence). The CDR3 contains 15 residues. V gave up 1 base and J gave up 4 bases; unmatched junction bases: 5. The CDR3 nucleotides are TGTGCCAGCAGCCAAGGGCCAAGCGGGGCAGATACGCAGTATTTT. Amino acids: CASSQGPSGADTQYF.

This clone was picked up a small number of times. The chain combines TRBV19 with TRBJ1-1, with D maybe TRBD1 (5 bases). This CDR3 spans 14 amino acids. Per the germline V gene, CDR1 is LNHDA and CDR2 is SQIVND (reference sequence). The germline V and J ends were trimmed by 5 bases and 1 base, with 11 bases remaining between them. The CDR3 here is CASSWGTANTEAFF. CDR3 nucleotide sequence: TGTGCCAGTAGTTGGGGGACCGCGAACACTGAAGCTTTCTTT. Supplemented by reference TRBV19 and TRBJ1-1, the full variable domain reads DGGITQSPKYLFRKEGQNVTLSCEQNLNHDAMYWYRQDPGQGLRLIYYSQIVNDFQKGDIAEGYSVSREKKESFPLTVTSAQKNPTAFYLCASSWGTANTEAFFGQGTRLTVV.

The V and J genes are TRBV10-3 and TRBJ2-5; the D is unclear. The germline gives CDR1 ENHRY, CDR2 SYGVKD. The CDR3 is made up of 13 amino acids. Trimming shortened V by 0 bases and J by 5 bases, and 7 bases separated the two germline ends. CDR3 residues: CAISESSRETQYF. The CDR3 DNA reads TGTGCCATCAGTGAGTCGTCTCGGGAGACCCAGTACTTC.

This clone was seen a single time. The rearrangement uses TRBV19 and TRBJ1-1, with D maybe TRBD1 (6 bases). From germline, CDR1 is LNHDA and CDR2 SQIVND (reference sequence). The CDR3 runs to 13 residues. The germline V and J ends were trimmed by 5 bases and 4 bases, with 11 bases remaining between them. The CDR3 nucleotides read TGTGCCAGTAGTCTCCGGGACATCACTGAAGCTTTCTTT. Protein sequence: CASSLRDITEAFF.

The J gene is TRBJ1-5, the V gene TRBV18; possible D gene TRBD1, 5 bases. Germline V gives CDR1 KGHSH, CDR2 LQKENI. The ends were cut back, 6 bases at V and 0 bases at J, with 15 bases in the middle. CDR3 length equals 16 residues. The CDR3 reads CASSRTPRDSNQPQHF. The CDR3 coding sequence is TGTGCCAGCTCGAGGACCCCCAGGGATAGCAATCAGCCCCAGCATTTT.

V is TRBV4-2 and J is TRBJ2-7, with 13 bases that match TRBD2. The CDR3 spans 19 residues. CDR1 and CDR2 from the germline V gene are LGHNA and YNFKEQ. The junction had 17 bases not matched to a gene; V was cut back by 4 bases and J by 5 bases. In DNA, the CDR3 is TGTGCCAGCAGCCGCCGGGTCACTAGCGGGGGGGCCGGTGAAAACGAGCAGTACTTC. This gives the protein CASSRRVTSGGAGENEQYF.

This chain uses TRBV5-1 with TRBJ1-6, with D possibly matching TRBD1 (6 bases). The CDR3 is 16 residues long. V dropped 4 bases and J dropped 8 bases, with 19 bases sitting between them. Germline CDR1 reads SGHRS; CDR2 reads YFSETQ. This CDR3 is CASSGGTPGGHSPLHF. The CDR3 DNA reads TGCGCCAGCAGCGGTGGGACACCCGGGGGGCATTCACCCCTCCACTTT.

The table lists this clone with a few counts. The V call is TRBV11-3, the J call TRBJ2-7, with D perhaps matching TRBD1 or TRBD2 (5 bases each). This CDR3 region has 13 residues. The germline V gene encodes CDR1 SGHNT and CDR2 YENEEA. V was clipped by 4 bases and J by 6 bases, with 13 bases between them. The DNA for the CDR3 is TGTGCCAGCAGCTCGGGGCCTTTGGTCGAGCAGTACTTC. Translated: CASSSGPLVEQYF.

Points on this clone: Relative to the germline gene, one junction end is altered; a read error may explain this. The chain carries TRBV5-1 and TRBJ2-3, with 9 bases matching TRBD2. Germline CDR1 is SGHRS and CDR2 is YFSETQ. This CDR3 region has 14 residues. DNA of the CDR3: TGCGCCAGCAGCTTAGGGACTAGCAGAGATACGCAGTATTTT. It yields the protein CASSLGTSRDTQYF.

This clone was observed a handful of times. The rearrangement links TRBV19 to TRBJ1-5, with D possibly TRBD1 on 6 matching bases. CDR1 and CDR2 from the germline V gene are LNHDA and SQIVND (reference sequence). The germline V and J ends were trimmed by 6 bases and 4 bases, with 13 bases remaining between them. The CDR3 runs 14 residues. DNA for the CDR3: TGTGCCAGTAGAGAACAGGGTACGAATCAGCCCCAGCATTTT. This sequence encodes CASREQGTNQPQHF.

This clone was counted a few times. The chain joins TRBV5-1 to TRBJ1-1; TRBD1 matches at 10 bases. Per the germline V gene, CDR1 is SGHRS and CDR2 is YFSETQ. CDR3 size: 18 residues. Trimming took 4 bases from V and 0 from J; bases not matched to a gene: 12. The CDR3 region has the DNA TGCGCCAGCAGCCCAGTTTGGACAGGGGGAGAGGTGAACACTGAAGCTTTCTTT. It is translated as CASSPVWTGGEVNTEAFF.

The chain recombines TRBV15 with TRBJ2-7; D tentatively reads TRBD1 or TRBD2 (5 bases each). Trimming left V 0 bases short and J 1 base short, with 13 bases between. This CDR3 comprises 16 residues. CDR1 LNHNV and CDR2 YYDKDF come from the germline V gene (reference sequence). This CDR3 is CATSRDNRDGSYEQYF. The CDR3 coding sequence is TGTGCCACCAGCAGAGACAACCGGGACGGATCCTACGAGCAGTACTTC.

The genes are TRBV7-8 and TRBJ2-7; a weak D match, TRBD1 (5 bases). The CDR3 sequence is 14 residues long. Germline V gives CDR1 SGHVS, CDR2 FQNEAQ. Trimming took 2 bases from V and 4 from J, leaving 12 bases between them. This CDR3 is CASSLRLGEYEQYF. The CDR3 DNA reads TGTGCCAGCAGCTTAAGGTTAGGGGAATACGAGCAGTACTTC.